These 30 T cell receptor beta chains originate from one sample sequenced in a study of cytotoxic CD8 clonotypes in ibrutinib-treated CLL. Using immunoSEQ multiplex PCR, the repertoire was profiled, and TCRdb retains in-frame clones only, with some absent. The sample records fewer than 100,000 clones, 86% being singletons. The input for sequencing was PBMCs, taken before ibrutinib treatment. The receptors derive from a human donor with chronic lymphocytic leukemia.

This chain links TRBV18 with TRBJ1-2; D not certain. The CDR3 runs 14 residues. V was shortened by 0 bases and J by 0 bases, with 5 bases between the two germline ends. The V gene's germline CDR1 is KGHSH and CDR2 LQKENI. In nucleotides, the CDR3 is TGTGCCAGCTCACCACCGTTTCCTAACTATGGCTACACCTTC. Translating it yields CASSPPFPNYGYTF.

The chain recombines TRBV5-1 with TRBJ1-4; 9 bases align to TRBD1. Losses at the gene ends were 2 bases for V and 7 bases for J; bases not matched to a gene: 6. Germline V CDR1 and CDR2: SGHRS, YFSETQ. The CDR3 is 15 residues long. As DNA, the CDR3 is TGCGCCAGCAGCTTTGGTGACAGGGGGAGTGAAAAACTGTTTTTT. Protein product: CASSFGDRGSEKLFF.

V and J are TRBV5-1 and TRBJ2-7, with 8 positions matching TRBD2. Trimming cost V 6 bases and J 2 bases; bases outside gene matches: 7. CDR1 is SGHRS and CDR2 is YFSETQ in the germline V gene. The CDR3 totals 14 residues. CDR3 sequence: CASTAGLGAYEQYF. As DNA, the CDR3 is TGCGCCAGCACGGCGGGACTAGGGGCCTACGAGCAGTACTTC.

The CDR3 loop reads CASSPSRRRQGAGETQYF. In nucleotides, the CDR3 is TGTGCCAGCAGCCCCTCCAGGAGGCGACAGGGGGCGGGCGAGACCCAGTACTTC. This sequence joins TRBV7-9 and TRBJ2-5; 10 bases match TRBD1. The CDR3 totals 18 residues. After removal of 5 bases from V and 5 bases from J, the junction contained 17 bases not matched to a gene. Germline values: CDR1 SEHNR, CDR2 FQNEAQ (reference sequence). The variable domain in full, with the rest retrieved from reference TRBV7-9 and TRBJ2-5, is DTGVSQNPRHKITKRGQNVTFRCDPISEHNRLYWYRQTLGQGPEFLTYFQNEAQLEKSRLLSDRFSAERPKGSFSTLEIQRTEQGDSAMYLCASSPSRRRQGAGETQYFGPGTRLLVL.

This sequence joins TRBV29-1 and TRBJ2-1; D is unclear. CDR3 length: 11 amino acids. From germline, CDR1 is SQVTM and CDR2 ANQGSEA. Trimming took 8 bases from V and 5 from J, leaving 10 bases between them. The CDR3 loop reads CSLTNNNEQFF. The CDR3 region has the DNA TGCAGCTTAACGAACAACAATGAGCAGTTCTTC.

This clone was counted once. The genes are TRBV5-4 and TRBJ2-3; weak D call: TRBD1 (5 bases). The germline gives CDR1 SGHNT, CDR2 YYREEE (reference sequence). V shed 4 bases and J shed 4 bases, with 16 bases lying between them. The CDR3 has 15 amino acids. The CDR3 region is CASSPTAGPPDTQYF. The CDR3 DNA follows: TGTGCCAGCAGCCCCACGGCAGGGCCCCCAGATACGCAGTATTTT.

The gene calls are TRBV5-1 and TRBJ1-3; tentatively, D is TRBD1 (5 bases). The CDR3 extends over 15 amino acids. In germline, CDR1 is SGHRS, CDR2 YFSETQ. V lost 0 bases to trimming and J lost 0 bases, with 7 bases between them. The CDR3 DNA reads as TGCGCCAGCAGCTTGGAGGGGAGCTCTGGAAACACCATATATTTT. Amino acid sequence: CASSLEGSSGNTIYF.

Regarding this clone: Other DNA sequences in the sample encode the same CDR3. The chain couples TRBV2 to TRBJ1-1; TRBD1 matches at 7 bases. Germline trimming cut 8 bases from V and 5 bases from J; bases unmatched to any gene: 23. This CDR3 has 18 residues. CDR1 is SNHLY and CDR2 is FYNNEI in the germline V gene. DNA for the CDR3: TGTGCCAGCGATCAGTGGACGGGATTAGGGGGCTTAGCGACTGAAGCTTTCTTT. As protein: CASDQWTGLGGLATEAFF.

This clone is categorized as medium-sized. The V and J genes are TRBV19 and TRBJ1-2; TRBD1 aligns across 7 bases. This CDR3 is 14 amino acids long. The V and J ends lost 5 bases and 4 bases, in that order; junction bases with no gene match: 7. CDR1 is LNHDA, CDR2 SQIVND, per germline (reference sequence). CDR3 residues: CASSLGDRIYGYTF. The CDR3 DNA reads as TGTGCCAGTAGTCTGGGGGACAGAATCTATGGCTACACCTTC.

The rearrangement links TRBV6-5 to TRBJ1-1; the D is unclear. Trimming stripped 5 bases from V and 1 base from J, with 8 bases between. CDR1 MNHEY and CDR2 SVGAGI come from the germline V gene. The CDR3 sequence is 13 residues long. The CDR3 DNA reads as TGTGCCAGCAGTGATTTTTGGAACACTGAAGCTTTCTTT. Translated: CASSDFWNTEAFF.

This rearrangement joins TRBV12-5 to TRBJ2-1; D uncertain. The V end lost 1 base, the J end lost 10 bases, and 8 bases lay between the germline ends. The CDR3 loop spans 12 amino acids. Germline V lookup: CDR1 LGHNT, CDR2 FRNRAP. This CDR3 is CASGLGFSEQFF. CDR3 sequence (DNA): TGTGCTAGTGGTTTGGGGTTCTCCGAGCAGTTCTTC. Together with reference TRBV12-5 and TRBJ2-1, the CDR3 gives the full variable domain: DARVTQTPRHKVTEMGQEVTMRCQPILGHNTVFWYRQTMMQGLELLAYFRNRAPLDDSGMPKDRFSAEMPDATLATLKIQPSEPRDSAVYFCASGLGFSEQFFGPGTRLTVL.

The sample holds one count of this clone. This rearrangement joins TRBV11-2 to TRBJ2-3; unclear D gene. CDR1 is SGHAT and CDR2 is FQNNGV in the germline V gene. The CDR3 loop spans 13 amino acids. The ends were cut back, 4 bases at V and 6 bases at J, with 11 bases in the middle. This CDR3 reads CASSSRGVDTQYF. The CDR3 nucleotides read TGTGCCAGCAGCTCTCGCGGTGTGGATACGCAGTATTTT.

The J gene is TRBJ1-4, the V gene TRBV6-1; 11 bases align to TRBD1. The CDR3 is 16 amino acids. V shed 2 bases, J shed 8 bases, and the junction held 7 bases outside the gene matches. The germline gives CDR1 MNHNS, CDR2 SASEGT. DNA for the CDR3: TGTGCCAGCAGTGAATCGGGACAGGGGGTACGGGAAAAACTGTTTTTT. As protein: CASSESGQGVREKLFF.

This chain uses TRBV27 with TRBJ1-5, with D uncertain. The CDR3 runs 12 residues. Trimming left V 5 bases short and J 4 bases short, with 6 bases between. Germline V gene lookup returns CDR1 MNHEY and CDR2 SMNVEV (reference sequence). CDR3 DNA: TGTGCCAGCAGTCCGAAGAATCAGCCCCAGCATTTT. Translating it yields CASSPKNQPQHF.

The CDR3 reads CASSPLAGPQHF. For the CDR3, the DNA is TGTGCCAGCAGTCCGTTGGCGGGCCCCCAGCATTTT. This chain joins TRBV27 and TRBJ1-5, with D hard to call. Germline CDR1 and CDR2: MNHEY and SMNVEV (reference sequence). The CDR3 has 12 residues. Trimming shortened V by 5 bases and J by 10 bases, and 12 bases separated the two germline ends.

This chain connects TRBV7-8 to TRBJ1-2; D call uncertain. The CDR3 is made up of 11 amino acids. The V end was cut by 6 bases, the J end by 5 bases, with 7 bases between. Germline V lookup: CDR1 SGHVS, CDR2 FQNEAQ. CDR3 DNA sequence: TGTGCCAGCAGTGGTAGTTATGGCTACACCTTC. Protein product: CASSGSYGYTF.

The chain employs TRBV9 and TRBJ1-1, with D hard to call. Trimming took 0 bases from V and 4 from J, leaving 7 bases between them. CDR1 is SGDLS, CDR2 YYNGEE, per germline. This CDR3 has 13 amino acids. The CDR3 DNA sequence: TGTGCCAGCAGCGTAGTGGGGAGCACTGAAGCTTTCTTT. Amino acid sequence: CASSVVGSTEAFF.

J is TRBJ2-2 and V is TRBV29-1; possible D gene TRBD2, 5 bases. CDR1 and CDR2 from the germline V gene are SQVTM and ANQGSEA. The length of the CDR3 is 15 residues. The V end lost 2 bases, the J end lost 4 bases, and 14 bases lay between the germline ends. The CDR3 sequence: CSVESWVAGTGELFF. The DNA of the CDR3 is TGCAGCGTTGAATCGTGGGTGGCGGGCACCGGGGAGCTGTTTTTT.

J is TRBJ2-2 and V is TRBV19, with a weak D call TRBD2 (6 bases). Deletions cut 4 bases from V and 6 bases from J, with 21 bases between. The CDR3 runs 17 residues. Germline V CDR1 and CDR2: LNHDA, SQIVND (reference sequence). The CDR3 DNA follows: TGTGCCAGTAGTACCCCGAAGTTCGGGGGAGGACCCGGGGAGCTGTTTTTT. Protein sequence: CASSTPKFGGGPGELFF.

A note on this clone: A read error is possible here, since a much larger clone lies one base away. Distinct nucleotide sequences in the sample also encode this CDR3. This chain uses TRBV7-2 with TRBJ1-2, with 7 nucleotides matching TRBD1. The CDR3 contains 13 residues. V trimming: 5 bases; J trimming: 8 bases; junction bases outside the gene matches: 8. From germline, CDR1 is SGHTA and CDR2 FQGNSA. The CDR3 DNA is TGTGCCAGCAGCCAACAGGGGTGGGGGGGCTACACCTTC. Translating gives CASSQQGWGGYTF.

The V gene is TRBV2, the J gene TRBJ1-2; 8 bases are a match to TRBD1. CDR3 length equals 15 residues. The J segment lost 3 bases and the V segment lost 7 bases, leaving 10 bases of the junction unmatched. Germline CDR1 is SNHLY and CDR2 is FYNNEI. Here the CDR3 reads CASTRMGTGDYGYTF. For the CDR3, the DNA is TGTGCCAGCACCCGAATGGGGACAGGCGACTATGGCTACACCTTC. The full variable domain, with the rest looked up from reference TRBV2 and TRBJ1-2, is EPEVTQTPSHQVTQMGQEVILRCVPISNHLYFYWYRQILGQKVEFLVSFYNNEISEKSEIFDDQFSVERPDGSNFTLKIRSTKLEDSAMYFCASTRMGTGDYGYTFGSGTRLTVV.

V gene TRBV10-2 combines with J gene TRBJ2-5; maybe TRBD2 (5 bases). Germline values: CDR1 WSHSY, CDR2 SAAADI. This CDR3 spans 14 amino acids. The V gene lost 5 bases and the J gene lost 5 bases, with 15 bases spanning the gap. CDR3 residues: CASSWTGDGETQYF. In DNA, the CDR3 is TGCGCCAGCAGTTGGACTGGGGATGGGGAGACCCAGTACTTC.

This clone appeared once. V usage is TRBV10-3 and J usage is TRBJ2-3; D not resolved. The CDR3 has 15 residues. CDR1 is ENHRY and CDR2 is SYGVKD in the germline V gene. The V end lost 3 bases, the J end lost 0 bases, and 10 bases lay between the germline ends. The CDR3 DNA reads TGTGCCATCAGTGAATCGGCGACTAGCACAGATACGCAGTATTTT. Protein sequence: CAISESATSTDTQYF.

A single count supports this clone. The V call is TRBV7-3, the J call TRBJ2-3; a weak D match, TRBD2 (6 bases). This CDR3 is built from 14 residues. Between the trimmed V and J ends, which lost 1 base and 2 bases, there was a span of 7 bases. CDR1 is SGHTA and CDR2 is FQGTGA in the germline V gene. Written as DNA, the CDR3 is TGTGCCAGCAGCTTAAGCGGGGTCACAGATACGCAGTATTTT. Translated: CASSLSGVTDTQYF.

This chain links TRBV4-2 with TRBJ2-7; 9 nucleotides align to TRBD2. CDR3 length: 17 amino acids. Germline-derived CDR1 and CDR2 are LGHNA and YNFKEQ. The V segment lost 0 bases and the J segment 5 bases; nucleotides outside the gene matches: 11. The CDR3 protein is CASSQDRSGLAFDEQYF. Written as DNA, the CDR3 is TGTGCCAGCAGCCAAGATCGATCCGGACTAGCGTTTGACGAGCAGTACTTC.

This sequence joins TRBV5-1 and TRBJ2-1, with D possibly matching TRBD2 (5 bases). The CDR3 is made up of 17 amino acids. Germline lookup yields CDR1 SGHRS and CDR2 YFSETQ. V dropped 3 bases and J dropped 4 bases, with 20 bases sitting between them. This CDR3 is CASSSGSGSGGYNEQFF. The CDR3 bases are TGCGCCAGCAGCTCTGGGTCGGGGAGCGGAGGATACAATGAGCAGTTCTTC.

The chain joins TRBV12-5 to TRBJ1-5; D is possibly TRBD1 (6 bases). V was pared by 0 bases and J by 7 bases, with 16 bases between. The germline V gene encodes CDR1 LGHNT and CDR2 FRNRAP. The CDR3 sequence is 16 residues long. The CDR3 bases are TGTGCTAGTGGTTTGGTAGAGGGGGTAGGGTGGCAGCCCCAGCATTTT. Its translation is CASGLVEGVGWQPQHF. Using reference TRBV12-5 and TRBJ1-5 for the parts outside the CDR3, the full variable domain is DARVTQTPRHKVTEMGQEVTMRCQPILGHNTVFWYRQTMMQGLELLAYFRNRAPLDDSGMPKDRFSAEMPDATLATLKIQPSEPRDSAVYFCASGLVEGVGWQPQHFGDGTRLSIL.

Only one count was recorded for this clone. The chain uses TRBV12-5 and TRBJ2-2; tentative D call: TRBD1 (5 bases). CDR1 is LGHNT, CDR2 FRNRAP, per germline. CDR3 length equals 14 residues. The germline V and J ends were trimmed by 3 bases and 7 bases, with 12 bases remaining between them. The CDR3 protein is CASGLSGSGGELFF. The DNA of the CDR3 is TGTGCTAGTGGTTTATCAGGGTCCGGCGGGGAGCTGTTTTTT.

The chain is built from TRBV5-1 and TRBJ1-4, with a tentative D call TRBD1 (5 bases). The CDR3 totals 15 residues. Germline V gives CDR1 SGHRS, CDR2 YFSETQ. V was shortened by 4 bases and J by 8 bases, with 18 bases between the two germline ends. The CDR3 coding sequence is TGCGCCAGCAGCGTAAGCCGGGACGGGGGAGAAAAACTGTTTTTT. Its protein product is CASSVSRDGGEKLFF.

The chain couples TRBV2 to TRBJ1-5, with 7 bases identical to TRBD1. Unmatched junction bases numbered 10, after V lost 5 bases and J lost 6 bases. The CDR3 is made up of 15 amino acids. CDR1 and CDR2 from the germline V gene are SNHLY and FYNNEI. For the CDR3, the DNA is TGTGCCAGCAGTCCACAGGGGATTAAAGCTCAGCCCCAGCATTTT. It specifies CASSPQGIKAQPQHF.